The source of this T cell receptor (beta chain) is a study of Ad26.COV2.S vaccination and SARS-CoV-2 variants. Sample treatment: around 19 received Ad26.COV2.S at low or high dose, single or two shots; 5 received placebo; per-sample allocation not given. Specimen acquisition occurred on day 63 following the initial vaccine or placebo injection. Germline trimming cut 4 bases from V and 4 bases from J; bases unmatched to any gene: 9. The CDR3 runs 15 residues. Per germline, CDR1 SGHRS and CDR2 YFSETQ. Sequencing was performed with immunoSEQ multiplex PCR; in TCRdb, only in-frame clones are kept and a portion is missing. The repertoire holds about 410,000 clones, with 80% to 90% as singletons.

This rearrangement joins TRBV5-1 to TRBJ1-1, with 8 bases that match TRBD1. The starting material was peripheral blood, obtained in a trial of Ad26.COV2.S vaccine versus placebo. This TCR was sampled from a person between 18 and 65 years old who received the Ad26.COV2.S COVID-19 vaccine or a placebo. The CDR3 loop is CASSPSGGWGTEAFF. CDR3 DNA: TGCGCCAGCAGCCCCTCAGGGGGCTGGGGCACTGAAGCTTTCTTT. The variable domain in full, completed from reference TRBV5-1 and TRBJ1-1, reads KAGVTQTPRYLIKTRGQQVTLSCSPISGHRSVSWYQQTPGQGLQFLFEYFSETQRNKGNFPGRFSGRQFSNSRSEMNVSTLELGDSALYLCASSPSGGWGTEAFFGQGTRLTVV.